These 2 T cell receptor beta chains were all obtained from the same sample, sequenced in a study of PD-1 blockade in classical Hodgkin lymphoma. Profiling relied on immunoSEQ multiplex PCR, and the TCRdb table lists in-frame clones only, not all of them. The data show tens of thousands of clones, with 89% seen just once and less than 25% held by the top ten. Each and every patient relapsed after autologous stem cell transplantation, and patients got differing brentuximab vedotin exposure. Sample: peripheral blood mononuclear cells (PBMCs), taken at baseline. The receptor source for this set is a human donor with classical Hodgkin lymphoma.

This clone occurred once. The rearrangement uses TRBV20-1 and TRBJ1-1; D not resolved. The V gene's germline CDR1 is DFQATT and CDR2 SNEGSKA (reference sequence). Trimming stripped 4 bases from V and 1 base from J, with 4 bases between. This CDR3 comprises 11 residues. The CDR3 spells CSATTNTEAFF. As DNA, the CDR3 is TGCAGTGCTACAACGAACACTGAAGCTTTCTTT.

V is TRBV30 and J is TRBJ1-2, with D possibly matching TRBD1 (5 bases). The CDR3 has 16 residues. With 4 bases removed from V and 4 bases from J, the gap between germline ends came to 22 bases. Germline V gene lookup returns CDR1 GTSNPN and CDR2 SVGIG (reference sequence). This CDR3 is CAWISGLVGRGYGYTF. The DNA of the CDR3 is TGTGCCTGGATTTCTGGGCTAGTAGGTAGGGGCTATGGCTACACCTTC.